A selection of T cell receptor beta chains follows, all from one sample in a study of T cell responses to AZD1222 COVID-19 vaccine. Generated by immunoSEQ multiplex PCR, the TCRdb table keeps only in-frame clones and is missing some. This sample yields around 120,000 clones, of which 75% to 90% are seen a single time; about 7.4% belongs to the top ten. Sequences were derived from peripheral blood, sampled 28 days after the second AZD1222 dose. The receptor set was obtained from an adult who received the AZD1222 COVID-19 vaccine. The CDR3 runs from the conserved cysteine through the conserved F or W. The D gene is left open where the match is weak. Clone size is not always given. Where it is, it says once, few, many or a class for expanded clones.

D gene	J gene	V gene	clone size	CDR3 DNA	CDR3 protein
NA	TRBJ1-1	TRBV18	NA	TGTGCCAGCTCACCCTGGGGGGCGGTCGACACTGAAGCTTTCTTT	CASSPWGAVDTEAFF
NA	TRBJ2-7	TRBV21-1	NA	TGTGCAAGAGGCCCGGGACTAGCGGCTAGGGAGCAGTACTTC	CARGPGLAAREQYF
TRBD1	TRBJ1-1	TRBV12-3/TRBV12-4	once	TGTGCCAGCAGTTTTTCAGGGGGCACTGAAGCTTTCTTT	CASSFSGGTEAFF
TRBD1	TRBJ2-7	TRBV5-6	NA	TGTGCCAGCAGCTTTGGGACAGGGCCCTACGAGCAGTACTTC	CASSFGTGPYEQYF
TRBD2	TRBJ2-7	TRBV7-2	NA	TGTGCCAGCAGCCAACTAGCGGGGGCCTCCTCCTACGAGCAGTACTTC	CASSQLAGASSYEQYF
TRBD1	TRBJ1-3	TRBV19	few	TGTGCCACCGGGACAGTCTCTGGAAACACCATATATTTT	CATGTVSGNTIYF
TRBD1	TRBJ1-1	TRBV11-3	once	TGTGCCAGCAGGACCCGGGACAGCGAAGGGAGGAACACTGAAGCTTTCTTT	CASRTRDSEGRNTEAFF
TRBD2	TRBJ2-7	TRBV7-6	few	TGTGCCAGCAGCTCTAGATTAGCGGGTCGAAGCTCCTACGAGCAGTACTTC	CASSSRLAGRSSYEQYF
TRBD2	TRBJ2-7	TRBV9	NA	TGTGCCAGCAGCTTAGCGGGGGGCTCCTACGAGCAGTACTTC	CASSLAGGSYEQYF
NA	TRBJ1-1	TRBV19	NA	TGTGCCAGTAGTATCCTTGGGAACACTGAAGCTTTCTTT	CASSILGNTEAFF
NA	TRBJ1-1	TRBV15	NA	TGTGCCACCAGCACCGTAATCAGGCGAACCTTGAACACTGAAGCTTTCTTT	CATSTVIRRTLNTEAFF
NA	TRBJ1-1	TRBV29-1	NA	TGCAGCGGTCAGGGTATGGGGACTGAAGCTTTCTTT	CSGQGMGTEAFF
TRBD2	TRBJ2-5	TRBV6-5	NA	TGTGCCAGCAGGCTTACTAGCGGAGGGGAGACCCAGTACTTC	CASRLTSGGETQYF
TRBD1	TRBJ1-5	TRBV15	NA	TGTGCCACCAGCAGAGACGGACAGGCAGACCAGCCCCAGCATTTT	CATSRDGQADQPQHF
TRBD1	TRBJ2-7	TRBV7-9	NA	TGTGCCAGCAGCTCACCGGGACAGGGGATTTGGTTC	CASSSPGQGIWF
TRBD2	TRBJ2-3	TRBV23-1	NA	TGCGCCAGCAGTCCCGGACTAGCGGGAGTACTAGATACGCAGTATTTT	CASSPGLAGVLDTQYF
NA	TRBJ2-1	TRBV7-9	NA	TGTGCCAGCAGCTCAACAGGGCCCAGCTCCTACAATGAGCAGTTCTTC	CASSSTGPSSYNEQFF
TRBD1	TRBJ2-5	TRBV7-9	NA	TGTGCCAGCAGCGTTACCGGGACAGGCCTAGGAGAAGAGACCCAGTACTTC	CASSVTGTGLGEETQYF
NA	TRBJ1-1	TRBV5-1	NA	TGCGCCAGCAGCTTGTTGGGGGACCACACTGAAGCTTTCTTT	CASSLLGDHTEAFF
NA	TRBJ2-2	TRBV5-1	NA	TGCGCCAGCAGCTTGGTTTCAGGGATGAACACCGGGGAGCTGTTTTTT	CASSLVSGMNTGELFF
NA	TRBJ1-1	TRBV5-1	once	TGCGCCAGCAGCGCGAGAGGGGGCACTGAAGCTTTCTTT	CASSARGGTEAFF
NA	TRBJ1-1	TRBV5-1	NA	TGCGCCAGCAGTGGTGGGGAGGGCAATGAAGCTTTCTTT	CASSGGEGNEAFF
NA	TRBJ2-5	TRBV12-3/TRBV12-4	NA	TGTGCCAGCAGTTTTACAGAGACCCAGTACTTC	CASSFTETQYF
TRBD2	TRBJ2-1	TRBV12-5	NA	TGTGCTAGTGCCGGGAGGGGGGGCGCCTTCTACAATGAGCAGTTCTTC	CASAGRGGAFYNEQFF
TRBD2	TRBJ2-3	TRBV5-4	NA	TGTGCCAGCACCGAGGGACTAGCGGAACGCACAGATACGCAGTATTTT	CASTEGLAERTDTQYF
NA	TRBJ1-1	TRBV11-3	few	TGTGCCAGCAGCTCCAGAGGAGGGAGAACTGAAGCTTTCTTT	CASSSRGGRTEAFF
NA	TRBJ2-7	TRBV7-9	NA	TGTGCCAGCAGCTTAGAATCCACAGGGCGTAATTCATACGAGCAGTACTTC	CASSLESTGRNSYEQYF
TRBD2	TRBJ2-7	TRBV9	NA	TGTGCCAGCAGCGTCTCGGGGGGGGCCACCTACGAGCAGTACTTC	CASSVSGGATYEQYF
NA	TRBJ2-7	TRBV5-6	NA	TGTGCCAGCAGCCCGAGGGGACGGAAAACGTTATACGAGCAGTACTTC	CASSPRGRKTLYEQYF
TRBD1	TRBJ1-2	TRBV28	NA	TGTGCCAGCAGTTTCCCCGGACAGGGTTTAAGGGGCTACACCTTC	CASSFPGQGLRGYTF
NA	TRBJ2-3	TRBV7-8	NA	TGTGCCAGCAGCTTAGTTGGGACAGATACGCAGTATTTT	CASSLVGTDTQYF
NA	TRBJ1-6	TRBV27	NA	TGTGCCAGCAGTCCGTTCGCTGGGACCTATAATTCACCCCTCCACTTT	CASSPFAGTYNSPLHF
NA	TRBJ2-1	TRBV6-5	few	TGTGCCAGCAGTTACTCGGCCGAGCAGTTCTTC	CASSYSAEQFF
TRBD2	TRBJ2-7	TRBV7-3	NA	TGTGCCAGCAGGAAACGGACAGGGCGCGTTAGGGTAGCGGGAGGAAGCTACGAGCAGTACTTC	CASRKRTGRVRVAGGSYEQYF
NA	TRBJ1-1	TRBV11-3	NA	TGTGCCAGCAGCTTCACAGCTTCGAACACTGAAGCTTTCTTT	CASSFTASNTEAFF
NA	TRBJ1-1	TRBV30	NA	TGTGCCTGGAGCCCTAGGGGTGGCCGGGTAGGAGGAACTGAAGCTTTCTTT	CAWSPRGGRVGGTEAFF
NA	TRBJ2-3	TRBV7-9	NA	TGTGCCAGCAGCCTCAGCATCGGGGGTGACACAGATACGCAGTATTTT	CASSLSIGGDTDTQYF
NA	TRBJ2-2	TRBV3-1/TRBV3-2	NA	TGTGCCAGCAAACCCGGGGGTTCACTTACCGGGGAGCTGTTTTTT	CASKPGGSLTGELFF
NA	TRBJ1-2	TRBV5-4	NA	TGTGCCAGCAGCAGCCCGGACGCTATCTATGGCTACACCTTC	CASSSPDAIYGYTF
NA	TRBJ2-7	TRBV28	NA	TGTGCCAGCAGTAGCGGCTCTGAGCAGTACTTC	CASSSGSEQYF